Shown below are 24 T cell receptor beta chains from a single sample sequenced in a study of control samples from healthy donors and cancer patients. Profiling relied on immunoSEQ multiplex PCR, and the TCRdb table lists in-frame clones only, not all of them. The table lists around 93,000 clones, 70% to 90% of them singletons. Sequences were obtained from blood. The receptors derive from a man aged 25 to 45 in good health.

This clone was counted a few times. The DNA for the CDR3 is TGTGCCAGTAGTGTCTATCGCAATGAGCAGTTCTTC. This gives the protein CASSVYRNEQFF. J is TRBJ2-1 and V is TRBV19, with unresolved D. The germline gives CDR1 LNHDA, CDR2 SQIVND (reference sequence). The V and J ends lost 5 bases and 6 bases respectively, with 8 bases between them. The CDR3 extends over 12 amino acids.

The chain uses TRBV11-2 and TRBJ1-1; D not resolved. This CDR3 contains 15 residues. The germline V gene encodes CDR1 SGHAT and CDR2 FQNNGV. Trimming cost V 2 bases and J 1 base, with 11 bases left between them. The CDR3: CASSLIFKGNTEAFF. Here the CDR3 DNA reads TGTGCCAGCAGCTTAATCTTTAAGGGGAACACTGAAGCTTTCTTT.

This rearrangement joins TRBV2 to TRBJ2-5; TRBD1 might be the D (6 bases). The CDR3 length is 15 residues. Trimming removed 8 bases at V and 2 bases at J, with 18 bases between. CDR1 is SNHLY and CDR2 is FYNNEI in the germline V gene. CDR3: CASGSKGTLQETQYF. The CDR3 bases are TGTGCCAGCGGAAGTAAGGGGACACTACAAGAGACCCAGTACTTC.

The J gene is TRBJ1-3, the V gene TRBV15; D is uncertain. This CDR3 is built from 14 residues. Trimming removed 5 bases from V and 0 bases from J, with 8 bases in between. Germline CDR1 is LNHNV and CDR2 is YYDKDF (reference sequence). CDR3 in amino acids: CATSVGDSGNTIYF. CDR3 nucleotide sequence: TGTGCCACCAGCGTGGGAGACTCTGGAAACACCATATATTTT.

V is TRBV9 and J is TRBJ2-2; 7 nucleotides match TRBD2. V dropped 0 bases and J dropped 4; count of bases not matched to a gene: 6. CDR1 and CDR2 from the germline V gene are SGDLS and YYNGEE. This CDR3 has 16 residues. CDR3 DNA: TGTGCCAGCAGCGTAGATAGCGGGTTCGGCACCGGGGAGCTGTTTTTT. Its protein product is CASSVDSGFGTGELFF. The full variable domain, with the rest looked up from reference TRBV9 and TRBJ2-2, is DSGVTQTPKHLITATGQRVTLRCSPRSGDLSVYWYQQSLDQGLQFLIQYYNGEERAKGNILERFSAQQFPDLHSELNLSSLELGDSALYFCASSVDSGFGTGELFFGEGSRLTVL.

This clone was detected only once. The chain couples TRBV10-3 to TRBJ1-2, with TRBD1 identical over 10 bases. The CDR3 is made up of 14 amino acids. With 5 bases clipped from V and 5 bases from J, the junction kept 5 bases outside the gene matches. Germline V gene data show CDR1 as ENHRY and CDR2 as SYGVKD. The CDR3 loop is CAISQTGQGYGYTF. DNA for the CDR3: TGTGCCATCAGTCAAACGGGACAGGGGTATGGCTACACCTTC.

Remarks on this clone: In the same sample, other DNA sequences code for this CDR3. The CDR3, as DNA: TGTGCCAGCTCACCGGGACAGAATAGCAATCAGCCCCAGCATTTT. Protein sequence: CASSPGQNSNQPQHF. The chain uses TRBV18 and TRBJ1-5; 7 bases fit TRBD1. Germline CDR1 is KGHSH and CDR2 is LQKENI. The CDR3 sequence is 15 residues long. After removal of 3 bases from V and 0 bases from J, the junction contained 2 bases not matched to a gene.

The chain couples TRBV19 to TRBJ1-6; D remains ambiguous. CDR1 is LNHDA, CDR2 SQIVND, per germline (reference sequence). Between the trimmed V and J ends, which lost 3 bases and 5 bases, there was a span of 8 bases. The CDR3 consists of 14 residues. CDR3 sequence: CASSIGEDNSPLHF. CDR3 DNA: TGTGCCAGTAGTATTGGGGAGGATAATTCACCCCTCCACTTT.

The chain combines TRBV19 with TRBJ2-7; possibly TRBD1 for D (6 bases). The V gene's germline CDR1 is LNHDA and CDR2 SQIVND (reference sequence). This CDR3 is built from 14 residues. V was pared by 5 bases and J by 0 bases, with 11 bases between. The DNA of the CDR3 is TGTGCCAGTAGTTTCAGGGGAAACTCCTACGAGCAGTACTTC. Translated, it gives CASSFRGNSYEQYF. The variable domain in full, with the rest retrieved from reference TRBV19 and TRBJ2-7, is DGGITQSPKYLFRKEGQNVTLSCEQNLNHDAMYWYRQDPGQGLRLIYYSQIVNDFQKGDIAEGYSVSREKKESFPLTVTSAQKNPTAFYLCASSFRGNSYEQYFGPGTRLTVT.

The genes are TRBV11-1 and TRBJ2-7; the D gene is possibly TRBD1 (5 bases). Looked up from germline, CDR1 is SGHAT and CDR2 is FQDESV (reference sequence). V lost 6 bases, J lost 4 bases, and 13 bases lay in between. The CDR3 is made up of 13 amino acids. CDR3 region: CASSDRDLYEQYF. The DNA of the CDR3 is TGTGCCAGCAGTGACAGAGACCTGTACGAGCAGTACTTC. Filled out from reference TRBV11-1 and TRBJ2-7, the complete variable domain reads EAEVAQSPRYKITEKSQAVAFWCDPISGHATLYWYRQILGQGPELLVQFQDESVVDDSQLPKDRFSAERLKGVDSTLKIQPAELGDSAMYLCASSDRDLYEQYFGPGTRLTVT.

There are a few counts of this clone. This chain uses TRBV19 with TRBJ2-7; 13 bases match TRBD2. V lost 5 bases to trimming and J lost 0 bases; unmatched junction nucleotides: 4. Germline assignment: CDR1 LNHDA and CDR2 SQIVND (reference sequence). This CDR3 has 16 residues. The CDR3 DNA reads as TGTGCCAGTAGTCCCCGGACTAGCGGGAGCTCCTACGAGCAGTACTTC. It is translated as CASSPRTSGSSYEQYF. The variable domain in full, with the rest retrieved from reference TRBV19 and TRBJ2-7, is DGGITQSPKYLFRKEGQNVTLSCEQNLNHDAMYWYRQDPGQGLRLIYYSQIVNDFQKGDIAEGYSVSREKKESFPLTVTSAQKNPTAFYLCASSPRTSGSSYEQYFGPGTRLTVT.

This chain connects TRBV6-4 to TRBJ2-7, with D perhaps TRBD2 (6 bases). CDR3 length equals 13 residues. Germline CDR1 and CDR2: MRHNA and SNTAGT. V lost 8 bases to trimming and J lost 1 base, with 12 bases between them. DNA for the CDR3: TGTGCCAGCGGAAACGGGAGTTCCTACGAGCAGTACTTC. Translating gives CASGNGSSYEQYF.

CDR3 nucleotides: TGTGCCACCAGTGATTCACAGGGGGCTCCCTACGAGCAGTACTTC. This gives the protein CATSDSQGAPYEQYF. V gene TRBV24-1 combines with J gene TRBJ2-7; 9 bases map to TRBD1. This CDR3 is built from 15 residues. The V and J ends lost 2 bases and 2 bases, in that order; junction bases with no gene match: 3. The germline gives CDR1 KGHDR, CDR2 SFDVKD.

By proportion, this clone is medium-sized. This chain links TRBV27 with TRBJ1-5; D might be TRBD1 (6 bases). The CDR3 covers 14 residues. Trimming removed 3 bases at V and 5 bases at J, with 11 bases between. The V gene's germline CDR1 is MNHEY and CDR2 SMNVEV (reference sequence). CDR3 nucleotide sequence: TGTGCCAGCAGTTTTGGAGGGGGAGATCAGCCCCAGCATTTT. This encodes CASSFGGGDQPQHF.

The chain links TRBV18 to TRBJ1-5, with a weak D call TRBD1 (5 bases). Trimming cost V 6 bases and J 5 bases, with 11 bases left between them. CDR3 length: 13 residues. Germline CDR1 and CDR2: KGHSH and LQKENI. CDR3 in DNA: TGTGCCAGCTCTCGCGACAGCTATCAGCCCCAGCATTTT. It codes for CASSRDSYQPQHF.

The chain couples TRBV5-4 to TRBJ1-1; the match to TRBD1 covers 8 bases. The ends lost 4 bases at V and 11 bases at J; junction bases unmatched: 13. This CDR3 is 14 amino acids long. The V gene's germline CDR1 is SGHNT and CDR2 YYREEE (reference sequence). The CDR3 loop is CASSEPSVTGAAFF. The CDR3, as DNA: TGTGCCAGCAGCGAACCTAGTGTGACAGGGGCGGCTTTCTTT.

The gene calls are TRBV4-3 and TRBJ1-4; the D gene is possibly TRBD1 (5 bases). Trimming pared 4 bases from V and 0 bases from J, leaving 9 bases between. The CDR3 has 15 residues. Germline CDR1 is LGHNA and CDR2 is YSLEER. The CDR3 here is CASSLDSSTNEKLFF. For the CDR3, the DNA is TGCGCCAGCAGCCTAGACAGTTCAACTAATGAAAAACTGTTTTTT.

The CDR3 loop is CASSTRGGVTEAFF. The CDR3 bases are TGTGCCAGCAGTACCCGAGGGGGGGTCACTGAAGCTTTCTTT. This chain uses TRBV6-2 or TRBV6-3 with TRBJ1-1, with D perhaps TRBD1 (6 bases). The V end was cut by 5 bases, the J end by 4 bases, with 14 bases between. Germline loops: CDR1 MNHEY, CDR2 SVGEGT. The CDR3 extends over 14 amino acids.

The chain has TRBV10-2 and TRBJ2-7, with TRBD2 identical over 11 bases. There are 15 residues in the CDR3. The germline V gene has CDR1 WSHSY and CDR2 SAAADI. J gave up 2 bases and V 8 bases, and 8 bases lay outside the gene matches. The CDR3 protein is CASHETSGDTYEQYF. The CDR3, as DNA: TGCGCCAGCCACGAGACTAGCGGGGACACCTACGAGCAGTACTTC.

V gene TRBV12-5 combines with J gene TRBJ2-1; D assignment may be TRBD1 or TRBD2 (5 bases each). Germline CDR1 and CDR2: LGHNT and FRNRAP. Trimming shortened V by 3 bases and J by 7 bases, and 13 bases separated the two germline ends. This CDR3 spans 14 amino acids. CDR3: CASGFTGGSNEQFF. The CDR3, as DNA: TGTGCTAGTGGTTTCACAGGAGGAAGTAATGAGCAGTTCTTC.

V gene TRBV6-2 or TRBV6-3 combines with J gene TRBJ2-7; a weak D match, TRBD2 (6 bases). The germline gives CDR1 MNHEY, CDR2 SVGEGT. This CDR3 is built from 14 residues. V was trimmed by 6 bases and J by 6 bases, leaving 18 bases between them. The CDR3 DNA reads TGTGCCAGCAGCCCCAGCCGACTAGTAGGCGAGCAGTACTTC. It specifies CASSPSRLVGEQYF.

The rearrangement links TRBV30 to TRBJ1-1; no reliable D call. Trimming left V 4 bases short and J 5 bases short, with 11 bases between. Germline lookup yields CDR1 GTSNPN and CDR2 SVGIG (reference sequence). CDR3 length: 12 amino acids. The CDR3 sequence: CAWKGPPTEAFF. CDR3 bases: TGTGCCTGGAAAGGGCCGCCGACTGAAGCTTTCTTT.

The rearrangement links TRBV5-4 to TRBJ2-4; no clear D. The V and J ends lost 1 base and 0 bases respectively, with 20 bases between them. In germline, CDR1 is SGHNT, CDR2 YYREEE (reference sequence). The CDR3 totals 19 residues. This chain's CDR3 is CASSLSLGNPKLAKNIQYF. Here the CDR3 DNA reads TGTGCCAGCAGCTTGTCTCTAGGTAACCCGAAGCTAGCCAAAAACATTCAGTACTTC.

This clone was picked up a small number of times. This chain links TRBV2 with TRBJ1-1; the D is unclear. Looked up from germline, CDR1 is SNHLY and CDR2 is FYNNEI. The CDR3 consists of 14 residues. Trimming removed 5 bases at V and 0 bases at J, with 10 bases between. CDR3 sequence (DNA): TGTGCCAGCAGTAAAATTAAGGTGAACACTGAAGCTTTCTTT. This sequence encodes CASSKIKVNTEAFF.